This TCR beta chain was captured in a study of radiotherapy plus CTLA-4 blockade in lung cancer. Notes on this clone: Antigen unknown.

Study conclusions and caveats: The best prediction of response reportedly came from early blood T cell clone dynamics, with interferon-beta. Among blood TCR repertoires after radiotherapy plus ipilimumab, tumor-derived clones expanded.

TCRdb keeps only in-frame clones here, not all; method: immunoSEQ multiplex PCR. This table has 78,000 or so clones, roughly 86% appearing once. Germline V CDR1 and CDR2: SGHAT, FQNNGV. This CDR3 is built from 19 residues. V lost 4 bases, J lost 5 bases, and 29 bases lay in between. The sequence came from a human donor with non-small cell lung cancer who had stable disease on radiotherapy plus ipilimumab. The starting material was peripheral blood, obtained from a patient treated with radiotherapy plus ipilimumab. The chain combines TRBV11-2 with TRBJ1-2; maybe TRBD1 (6 bases). The CDR3 reads CASSSTGSSGNQFPYGYTF. CDR3 nucleotide sequence: TGTGCCAGCAGCTCAACAGGGTCAAGCGGAAACCAATTTCCTTATGGCTACACCTTC.